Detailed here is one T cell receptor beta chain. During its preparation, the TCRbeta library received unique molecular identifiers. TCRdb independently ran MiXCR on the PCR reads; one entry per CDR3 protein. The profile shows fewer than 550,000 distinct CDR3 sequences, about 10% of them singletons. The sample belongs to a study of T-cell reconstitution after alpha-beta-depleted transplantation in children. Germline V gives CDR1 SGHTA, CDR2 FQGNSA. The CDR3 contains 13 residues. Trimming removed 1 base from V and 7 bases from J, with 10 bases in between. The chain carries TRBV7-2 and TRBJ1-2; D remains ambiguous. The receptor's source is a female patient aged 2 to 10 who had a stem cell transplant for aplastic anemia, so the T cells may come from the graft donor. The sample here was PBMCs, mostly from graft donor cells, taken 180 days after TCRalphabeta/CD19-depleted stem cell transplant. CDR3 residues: CASSLVWQRGYTF. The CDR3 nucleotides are TGTGCCAGCAGCTTAGTGTGGCAGCGTGGCTACACCTTC.